This entry lists 6 T cell receptor beta chains sequenced from one sample in a study of OX40 agonist ivuxolimab in advanced cancers. Clones were read by immunoSEQ multiplex PCR, and TCRdb kept only the in-frame ones, dropping some. Of some 25,000 clones listed, 85% are singletons. The sample consisted of CD4+ or CD8+ T cells sorted from blood, taken in a trial of the OX40 agonist ivuxolimab. Source of these receptors: an adult with an advanced solid tumor such as melanoma, head and neck, liver or kidney cancer.

V and J are TRBV2 and TRBJ2-5; maybe TRBD2 (6 bases). From germline, CDR1 is SNHLY and CDR2 FYNNEI. CDR3 size: 11 residues. The chain's CDR3 is CGLAEGETQYF. The CDR3 nucleotides are TGTGGCTTAGCGGAGGGAGAGACCCAGTACTTC.

This sequence joins TRBV7-9 and TRBJ2-1; 9 bases align to TRBD1. Germline values: CDR1 SEHNR, CDR2 FQNEAQ (reference sequence). Losses at the gene ends were 5 bases for V and 7 bases for J; bases not matched to a gene: 9. This CDR3 is built from 15 residues. For the CDR3, the DNA is TGTGCCAGCAGCCACCGGGACAGGGCTCCTAATGAGCAGTTCTTC. Translated, it gives CASSHRDRAPNEQFF.

This rearrangement joins TRBV19 to TRBJ1-1; maybe TRBD1 (6 bases). Trimming took off 6 bases at V and 5 bases at J, with 16 bases between the two ends. Germline assignment: CDR1 LNHDA and CDR2 SQIVND (reference sequence). This CDR3 is 14 amino acids long. This CDR3 is CASSPGHWVTEAFF. The CDR3 DNA reads as TGTGCCAGTAGCCCGGGACACTGGGTAACTGAAGCTTTCTTT. The whole variable domain, remainder taken from reference TRBV19 and TRBJ1-1, is DGGITQSPKYLFRKEGQNVTLSCEQNLNHDAMYWYRQDPGQGLRLIYYSQIVNDFQKGDIAEGYSVSREKKESFPLTVTSAQKNPTAFYLCASSPGHWVTEAFFGQGTRLTVV.

The chain links TRBV7-9 to TRBJ2-7, with 11 bases lining up with TRBD2. The CDR3 has 16 amino acids. The germline V gene encodes CDR1 SEHNR and CDR2 FQNEAQ (reference sequence). V dropped 8 bases and J dropped 0; count of bases not matched to a gene: 9. The DNA of the CDR3 is TGTGCCAGCTCAAGCTGGGGACTAGCGGCCTCCTACGAGCAGTACTTC. Translated: CASSSWGLAASYEQYF.

This clone ranks as medium-sized. This chain uses TRBV19 with TRBJ2-5, with D possibly TRBD2 on 5 matching bases. Trimming left V 3 bases short and J 5 bases short, with 10 bases between. This CDR3 comprises 13 residues. Germline V gives CDR1 LNHDA, CDR2 SQIVND (reference sequence). The CDR3 sequence is CASSIPSRETQYF. The CDR3 DNA reads as TGTGCCAGTAGTATTCCTAGCAGGGAGACCCAGTACTTC.

The rearrangement uses TRBV6-5 and TRBJ2-5, with 12 nucleotides matching TRBD1. The CDR3 contains 15 residues. Germline assignment: CDR1 MNHEY and CDR2 SVGAGI. V was pared by 4 bases and J by 2 bases, with 2 bases of the junction left unmatched. The CDR3 region is CASSWDRGLQETQYF. CDR3 DNA sequence: TGTGCCAGCAGTTGGGACAGGGGGCTTCAAGAGACCCAGTACTTC.